This TCR beta chain was identified in a study of neurological immune-mediated disorders. Overall study findings and caveats: Healthy controls had more TCR clonal expansion than multiple sclerosis, which showed the least, whereas HTLV-1-associated myelopathy showed the most.

As concerns this clonotype: Its antigen remains unknown.

Template-switch 5'RACE cDNA synthesis added a 10-nucleotide unique molecular identifier. TCRdb re-called the 5' RACE reads through MiXCR, storing one row per CDR3 protein. Seen here are more than 15,000 distinct CDR3 sequences, under 15% observed once, and the top ten hold approximately 13%. The CDR3 spans 14 residues. Germline V gene lookup returns CDR1 SGHTA and CDR2 FQGTGA. Trimming left V 5 bases short and J 5 bases short, with 13 bases between. V usage is TRBV7-3 and J usage is TRBJ2-1, with a weak D call TRBD2 (5 bases). Sequencing input: PBMCs. This TCR was sampled from a man aged 60 to 69 with HTLV-1-associated myelopathy (HAM/TSP). For the CDR3, the DNA is TGTGCCAGCAGCGTAGCGAGAAGGGACAATGAGCAGTTCTTC. Protein sequence: CASSVARRDNEQFF.